This entry features one TCR beta chain sequence. This specimen comes from a study of blood T cell repertoires in COVID-19. Study as a whole: Some COVID-19 samples were acute and others convalescent; all came from the United States, Italy and Spain. Sources were T cells, B-cell-depleted T cells, or PBMCs; the material itself was cDNA or gDNA.

Per the study methods: Estimation of nucleated cell counts was performed using reference gene primer amplification. Profiling relied on immunoSEQ multiplex PCR, and the TCRdb table lists in-frame clones only, not all of them. V and J calls and clone size come straight from that table; D and trimming were deduced from the DNA. This sample has 200,000 to 250,000 clones; nearly 90% occur once, and the top ten carry approximately 12%. This CDR3 is built from 14 residues. V was cut by 3 bases and J by 1 base, with 10 bases left in between. Germline CDR1 reads SGDLS; CDR2 reads YYNGEE. The chain carries TRBV9 and TRBJ1-1, with a weak D call TRBD1 (5 bases). Sequencing used peripheral blood. This receptor was taken from a woman aged 18-35 years who had recovered from COVID-19. CDR3 sequence (DNA): TGTGCCAGCAGCGAAGCTACAGGGAACACTGAAGCTTTCTTT. Translating gives CASSEATGNTEAFF.